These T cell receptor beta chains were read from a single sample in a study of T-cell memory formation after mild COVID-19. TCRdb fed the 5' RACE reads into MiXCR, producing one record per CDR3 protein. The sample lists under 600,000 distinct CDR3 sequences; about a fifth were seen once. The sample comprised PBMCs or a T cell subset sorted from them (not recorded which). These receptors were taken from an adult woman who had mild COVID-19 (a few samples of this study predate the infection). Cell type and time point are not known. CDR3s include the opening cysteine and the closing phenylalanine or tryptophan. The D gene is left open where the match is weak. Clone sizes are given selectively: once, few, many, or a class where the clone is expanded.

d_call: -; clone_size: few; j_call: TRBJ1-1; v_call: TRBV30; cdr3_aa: CAWSEGRILNTEAFF; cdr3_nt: TGTGCCTGGAGTGAGGGGCGGATTCTGAACACTGAAGCTTTCTTT
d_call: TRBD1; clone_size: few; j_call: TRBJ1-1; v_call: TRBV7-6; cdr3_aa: CASSLDIGTAEEAFF; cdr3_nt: TGTGCCAGCAGCTTAGACATAGGGACAGCTGAAGAAGCTTTCTTT
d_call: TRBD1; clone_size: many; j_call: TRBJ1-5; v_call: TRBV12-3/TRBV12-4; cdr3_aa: CASSLTGGNQPQHF; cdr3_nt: TGCGCCAGCAGCTTGACAGGGGGCAATCAGCCCCAGCATTTT
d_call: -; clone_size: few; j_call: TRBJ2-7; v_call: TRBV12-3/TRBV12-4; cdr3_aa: CASSPDTPGYEQYF; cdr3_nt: TGTGCCAGCAGCCCCGACACCCCTGGCTACGAGCAGTACTTC
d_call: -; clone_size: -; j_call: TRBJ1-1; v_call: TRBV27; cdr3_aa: CASSTPESTEAFF; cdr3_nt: TGTGCCAGCAGCACCCCAGAGAGCACTGAAGCTTTCTTT
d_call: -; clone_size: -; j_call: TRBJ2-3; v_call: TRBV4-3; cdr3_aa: CASSHQPGWEDTDTQYF; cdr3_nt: TGCGCCAGCAGCCATCAGCCGGGGTGGGAGGACACAGATACGCAGTATTTT
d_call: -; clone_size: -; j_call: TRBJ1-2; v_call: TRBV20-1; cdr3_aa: CSPRGTSDYGYTF; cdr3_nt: TGCAGTCCCCGCGGGACCTCTGACTATGGCTACACCTTC
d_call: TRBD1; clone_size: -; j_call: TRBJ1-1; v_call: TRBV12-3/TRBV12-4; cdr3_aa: CASSFEGATTAFF; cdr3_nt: TGTGCCAGCAGTTTTGAGGGGGCAACTACAGCTTTCTTT
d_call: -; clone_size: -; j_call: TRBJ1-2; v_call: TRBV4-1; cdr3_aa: CASSPPLEEGDYGYTF; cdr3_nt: TGCGCCAGCAGCCCCCCGCTGGAAGAAGGGGACTATGGCTACACCTTC
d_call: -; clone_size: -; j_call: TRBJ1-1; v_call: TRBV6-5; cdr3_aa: CASTGPTEAFF; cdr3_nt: TGTGCCAGCACTGGGCCCACTGAAGCTTTCTTT
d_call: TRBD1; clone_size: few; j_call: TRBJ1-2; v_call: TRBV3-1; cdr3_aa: CASSPGQGQAEGYTF; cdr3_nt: TGTGCCAGCAGCCCGGGACAGGGCCAGGCGGAAGGCTACACCTTC
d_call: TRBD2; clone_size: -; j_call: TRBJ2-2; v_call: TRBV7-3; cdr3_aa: CASSLPMTSGKTGELFF; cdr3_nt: TGTGCCAGCAGCTTACCCATGACTAGCGGGAAAACCGGGGAGCTGTTTTTT
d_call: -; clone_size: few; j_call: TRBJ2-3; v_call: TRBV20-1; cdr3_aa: CSARGTLTGDTQYF; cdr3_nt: TGCAGTGCTAGAGGGACCCTGACGGGAGATACGCAGTATTTT
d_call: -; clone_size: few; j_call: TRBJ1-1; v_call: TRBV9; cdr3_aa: CASSVAVSAQAFF; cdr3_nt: TGTGCCAGCAGCGTAGCGGTTTCTGCCCAAGCTTTCTTT
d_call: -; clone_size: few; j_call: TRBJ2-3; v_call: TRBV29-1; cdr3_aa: CSVVGPRNVPDTQYF; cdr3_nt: TGCAGCGTTGTCGGGCCGCGAAACGTCCCAGATACGCAGTATTTT
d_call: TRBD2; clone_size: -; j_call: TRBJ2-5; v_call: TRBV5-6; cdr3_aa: CASSMSGTSGAPKQETQYF; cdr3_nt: TGTGCCAGCAGCATGAGCGGGACTAGCGGGGCGCCCAAACAAGAGACCCAGTACTTC
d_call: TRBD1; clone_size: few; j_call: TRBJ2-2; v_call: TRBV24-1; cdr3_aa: CATSDPVGDRGNTGELFF; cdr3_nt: TGTGCCACCAGTGATCCAGTCGGCGACAGGGGAAACACCGGGGAGCTGTTTTTT
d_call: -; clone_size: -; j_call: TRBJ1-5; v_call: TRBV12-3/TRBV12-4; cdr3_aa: CASSLRIRRGPRPQHF; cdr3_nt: TGTGCCAGCAGTTTACGGATCCGGCGGGGTCCCCGGCCCCAGCATTTT
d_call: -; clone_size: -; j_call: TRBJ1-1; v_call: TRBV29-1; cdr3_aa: CSVREVTEAFF; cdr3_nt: TGCAGCGTTCGAGAGGTCACTGAAGCTTTCTTT
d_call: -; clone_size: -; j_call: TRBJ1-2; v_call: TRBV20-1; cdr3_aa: CSASQGGGYGYTF; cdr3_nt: TGCAGTGCTAGCCAGGGAGGGGGCTATGGCTACACCTTC
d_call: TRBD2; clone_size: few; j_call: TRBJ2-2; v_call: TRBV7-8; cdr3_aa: CASSALAVDTGELFF; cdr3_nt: TGTGCCAGCAGCGCTCTAGCGGTTGACACCGGGGAGCTGTTTTTT
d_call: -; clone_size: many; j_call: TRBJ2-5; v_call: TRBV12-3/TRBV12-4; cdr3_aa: CASSFLSDYGETQYF; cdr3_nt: TGTGCCAGCAGTTTTCTGTCGGATTACGGTGAGACCCAGTACTTC
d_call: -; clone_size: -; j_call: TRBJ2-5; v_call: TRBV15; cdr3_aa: CATSRDGGEQETQYF; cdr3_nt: TGTGCCACCAGCAGAGATGGAGGGGAACAAGAGACCCAGTACTTC
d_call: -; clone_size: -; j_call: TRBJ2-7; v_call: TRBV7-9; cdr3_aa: CASRATSTYEQYF; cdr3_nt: TGTGCCAGCAGGGCGACAAGTACCTACGAGCAGTACTTC
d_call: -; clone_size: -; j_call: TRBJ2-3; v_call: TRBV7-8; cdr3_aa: CASSTRRPLSTDTQYF; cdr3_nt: TGTGCCAGCAGCACCCGACGACCCCTCAGCACAGATACGCAGTATTTT
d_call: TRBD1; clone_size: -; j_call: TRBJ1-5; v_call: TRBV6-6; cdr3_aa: CASNPPTGQGNQPQHF; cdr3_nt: TGTGCCAGCAATCCACCGACGGGACAGGGAAATCAGCCCCAGCATTTT
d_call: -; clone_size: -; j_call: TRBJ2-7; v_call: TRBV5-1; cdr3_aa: CASKGGYEQYF; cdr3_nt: TGCGCCAGCAAAGGGGGGTACGAGCAGTACTTC
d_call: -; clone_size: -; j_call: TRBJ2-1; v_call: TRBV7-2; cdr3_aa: CASSLGLTRMNEQFF; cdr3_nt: TGTGCCAGCAGCTTAGGATTGACTAGGATGAATGAGCAGTTCTTC
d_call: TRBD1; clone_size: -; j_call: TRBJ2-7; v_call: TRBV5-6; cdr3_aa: CASSSVGTASYEQYF; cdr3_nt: TGTGCCAGCAGCTCGGTAGGGACAGCCTCCTACGAGCAGTACTTC
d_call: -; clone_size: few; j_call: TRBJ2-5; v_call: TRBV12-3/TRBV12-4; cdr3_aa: CASSPRRIQETQYF; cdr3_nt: TGTGCCAGCAGTCCCCGGAGGATACAAGAGACCCAGTACTTC
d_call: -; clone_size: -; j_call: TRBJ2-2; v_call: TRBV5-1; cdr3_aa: CASSLYVNTGELFF; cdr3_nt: TGCGCCAGCAGCTTGTATGTTAACACCGGGGAGCTGTTTTTT
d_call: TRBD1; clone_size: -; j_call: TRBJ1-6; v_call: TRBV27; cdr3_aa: CASSRTGYNSPLHF; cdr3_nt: TGTGCCAGCAGCCGGACAGGGTATAATTCACCCCTCCACTTT
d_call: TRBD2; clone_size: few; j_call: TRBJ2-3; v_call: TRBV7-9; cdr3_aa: CASSRGTSGTDTQYF; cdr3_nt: TGTGCCAGCAGCCGCGGGACTAGCGGCACAGATACGCAGTATTTT
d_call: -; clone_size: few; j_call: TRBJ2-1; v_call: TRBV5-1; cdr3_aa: CASSSSLTAGGNEQFF; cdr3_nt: TGCGCCAGCAGCTCTTCACTTACCGCGGGCGGAAATGAGCAGTTCTTC
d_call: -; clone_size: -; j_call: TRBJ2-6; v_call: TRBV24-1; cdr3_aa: CATSEGGSGANVLTF; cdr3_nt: TGTGCCACCAGTGAAGGAGGCTCTGGGGCCAACGTCCTGACTTTC
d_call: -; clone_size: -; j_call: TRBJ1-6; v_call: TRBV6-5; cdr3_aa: CASTQGVLGSYNSPLHF; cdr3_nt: TGTGCCAGCACCCAAGGGGTCCTCGGCTCCTATAATTCACCCCTCCACTTT
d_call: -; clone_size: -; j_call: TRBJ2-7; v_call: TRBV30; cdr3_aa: CAWSWTLAEQYF; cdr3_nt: TGTGCCTGGAGTTGGACTTTAGCCGAGCAGTACTTC
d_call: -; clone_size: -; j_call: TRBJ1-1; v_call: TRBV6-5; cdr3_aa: CASSYLWDTQNTEAFF; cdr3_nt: TGTGCCAGCAGTTACCTTTGGGACACCCAGAACACTGAAGCTTTCTTT
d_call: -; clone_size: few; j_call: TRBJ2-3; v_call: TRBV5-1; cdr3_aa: CASSLGGAGTSNTQYF; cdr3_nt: TGCGCCAGCAGCTTGGGAGGGGCTGGCACCTCAAATACGCAGTATTTT
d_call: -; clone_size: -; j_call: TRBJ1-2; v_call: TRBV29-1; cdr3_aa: CSVDSGLRGYTF; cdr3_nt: TGCAGCGTTGACTCAGGGCTGAGAGGCTACACCTTC
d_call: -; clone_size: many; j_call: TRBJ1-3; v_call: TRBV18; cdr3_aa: CASSPFLGDTIYF; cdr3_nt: TGTGCCAGCTCACCATTTTTGGGTGACACCATATATTTT
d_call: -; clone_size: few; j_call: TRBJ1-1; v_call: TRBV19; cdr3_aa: CASSPTRLDTEAFF; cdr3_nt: TGTGCCAGTAGTCCTACGAGGTTGGACACTGAAGCTTTCTTT
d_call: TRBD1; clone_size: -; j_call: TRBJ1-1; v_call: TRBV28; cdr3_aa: CASRSTTGHTEAFF; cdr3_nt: TGTGCCAGCAGATCCACGACAGGGCACACTGAAGCTTTCTTT
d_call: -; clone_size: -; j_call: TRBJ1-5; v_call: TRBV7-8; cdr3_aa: CASSEADSNQPQHF; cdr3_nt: TGTGCCAGCAGCGAGGCCGATAGCAATCAGCCCCAGCATTTT
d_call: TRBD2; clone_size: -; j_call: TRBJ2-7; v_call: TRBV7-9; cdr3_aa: CASSLVGGGVYEQYF; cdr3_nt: TGTGCCAGCAGCTTAGTTGGCGGGGGGGTTTACGAGCAGTACTTC
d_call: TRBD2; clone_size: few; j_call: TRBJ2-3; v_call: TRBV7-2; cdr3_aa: CASSFFGRGTDTQYF; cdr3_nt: TGTGCCAGCAGCTTTTTCGGGAGGGGCACAGATACGCAGTATTTT
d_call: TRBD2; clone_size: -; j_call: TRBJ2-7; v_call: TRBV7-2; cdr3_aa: CASSSPSGVKSYEQYF; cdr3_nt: TGTGCCAGCAGCTCCCCGAGCGGGGTAAAATCCTACGAGCAGTACTTC
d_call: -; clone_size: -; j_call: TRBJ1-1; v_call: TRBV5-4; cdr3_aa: CASSPGEGWNTEAFF; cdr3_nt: TGTGCCAGCAGCCCCGGGGAGGGGTGGAACACTGAAGCTTTCTTT